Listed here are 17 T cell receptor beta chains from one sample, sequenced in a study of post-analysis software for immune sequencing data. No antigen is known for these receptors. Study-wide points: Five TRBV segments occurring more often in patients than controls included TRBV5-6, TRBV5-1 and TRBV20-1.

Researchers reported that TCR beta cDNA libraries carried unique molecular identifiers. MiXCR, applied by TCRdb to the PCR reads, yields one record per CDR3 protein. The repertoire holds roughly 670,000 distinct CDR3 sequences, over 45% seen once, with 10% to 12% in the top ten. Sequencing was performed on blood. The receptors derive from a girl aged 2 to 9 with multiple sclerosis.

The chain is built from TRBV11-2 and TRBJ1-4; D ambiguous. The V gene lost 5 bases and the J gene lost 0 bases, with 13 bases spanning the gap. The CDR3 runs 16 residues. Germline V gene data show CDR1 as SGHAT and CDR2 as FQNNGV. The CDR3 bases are TGTGCCAGCAGCCCTTCTGCCGGGACAACTAATGAAAAACTGTTTTTT. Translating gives CASSPSAGTTNEKLFF.

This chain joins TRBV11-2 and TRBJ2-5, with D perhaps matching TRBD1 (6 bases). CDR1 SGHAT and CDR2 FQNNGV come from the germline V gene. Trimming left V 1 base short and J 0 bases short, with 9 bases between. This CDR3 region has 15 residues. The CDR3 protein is CASSLVAGDQETQYF. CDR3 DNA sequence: TGTGCCAGCAGCTTAGTAGCAGGGGACCAAGAGACCCAGTACTTC.

This CDR3 is CASRYSGSSNEQFF. In nucleotides, the CDR3 is TGTGCCAGCAGGTATAGCGGGAGCTCGAATGAGCAGTTCTTC. The chain employs TRBV6-2 or TRBV6-3 and TRBJ2-1, with TRBD2 matching 9 bases. Germline CDR1 and CDR2: MNHEY and SVGEGT. V trimming: 6 bases; J trimming: 7 bases; junction bases outside the gene matches: 7. CDR3 length: 14 amino acids.

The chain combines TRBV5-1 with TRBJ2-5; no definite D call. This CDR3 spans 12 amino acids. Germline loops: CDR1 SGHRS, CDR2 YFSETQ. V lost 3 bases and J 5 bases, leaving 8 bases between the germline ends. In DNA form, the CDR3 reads TGCGCCAGCAGCTCGGAACGGGAGACCCAGTACTTC. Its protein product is CASSSERETQYF. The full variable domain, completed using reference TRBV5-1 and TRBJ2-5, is KAGVTQTPRYLIKTRGQQVTLSCSPISGHRSVSWYQQTPGQGLQFLFEYFSETQRNKGNFPGRFSGRQFSNSRSEMNVSTLELGDSALYLCASSSERETQYFGPGTRLLVL.

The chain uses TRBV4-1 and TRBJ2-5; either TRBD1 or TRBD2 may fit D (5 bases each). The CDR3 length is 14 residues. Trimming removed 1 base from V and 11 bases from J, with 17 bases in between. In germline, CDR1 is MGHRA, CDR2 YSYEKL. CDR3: CASSQGDGLGKQYF. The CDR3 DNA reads TGCGCCAGCAGCCAAGGGGACGGGTTGGGCAAGCAGTACTTC.

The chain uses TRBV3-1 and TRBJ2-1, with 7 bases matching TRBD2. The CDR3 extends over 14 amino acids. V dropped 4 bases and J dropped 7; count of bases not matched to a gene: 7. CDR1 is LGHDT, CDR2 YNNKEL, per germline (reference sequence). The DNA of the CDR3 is TGTGCCAGCAGCCGAGTCGACGGGGGGAATGAGCAGTTCTTC. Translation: CASSRVDGGNEQFF.

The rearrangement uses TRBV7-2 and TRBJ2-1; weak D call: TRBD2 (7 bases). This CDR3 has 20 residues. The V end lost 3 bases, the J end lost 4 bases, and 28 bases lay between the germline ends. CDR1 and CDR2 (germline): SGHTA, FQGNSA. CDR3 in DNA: TGTGCCAGCAGCTTCCCGCGGGGTTTTGCGGAGGGGGGGTTTTACAATGAGCAGTTCTTC. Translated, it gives CASSFPRGFAEGGFYNEQFF.

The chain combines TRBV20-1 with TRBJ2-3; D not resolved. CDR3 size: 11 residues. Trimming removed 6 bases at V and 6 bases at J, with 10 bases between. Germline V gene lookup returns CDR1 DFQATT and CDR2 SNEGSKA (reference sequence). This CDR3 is CSASRVDTQYF. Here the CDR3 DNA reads TGCAGTGCCAGTAGAGTGGATACGCAGTATTTT.

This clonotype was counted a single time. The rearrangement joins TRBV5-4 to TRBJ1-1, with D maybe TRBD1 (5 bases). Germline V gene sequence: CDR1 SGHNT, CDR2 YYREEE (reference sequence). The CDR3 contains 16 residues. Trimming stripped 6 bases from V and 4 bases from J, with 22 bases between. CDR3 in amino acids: CASTMRGGRIGTEAFF. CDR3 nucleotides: TGTGCCAGCACCATGCGGGGCGGTCGGATCGGCACTGAAGCTTTCTTT.

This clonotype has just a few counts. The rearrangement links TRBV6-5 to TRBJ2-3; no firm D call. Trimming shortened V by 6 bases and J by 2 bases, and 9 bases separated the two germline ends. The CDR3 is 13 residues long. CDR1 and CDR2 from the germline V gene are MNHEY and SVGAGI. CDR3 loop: CASRQPDTDTQYF. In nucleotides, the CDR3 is TGTGCCAGCAGGCAGCCGGACACAGATACGCAGTATTTT.

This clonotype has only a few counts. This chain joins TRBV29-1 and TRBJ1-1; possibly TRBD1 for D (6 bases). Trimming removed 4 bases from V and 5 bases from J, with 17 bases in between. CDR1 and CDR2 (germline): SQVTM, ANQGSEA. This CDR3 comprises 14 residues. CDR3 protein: CSVVRRGGWTEAFF. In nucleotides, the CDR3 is TGCAGCGTTGTCCGGAGGGGGGGCTGGACTGAAGCTTTCTTT.

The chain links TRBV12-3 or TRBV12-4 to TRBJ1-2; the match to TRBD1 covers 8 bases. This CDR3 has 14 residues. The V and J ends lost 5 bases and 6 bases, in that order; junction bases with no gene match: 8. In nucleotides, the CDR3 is TGTGCCAGCAGTCCGCATCAGGGGGCTGATGGCTACACCTTC. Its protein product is CASSPHQGADGYTF.

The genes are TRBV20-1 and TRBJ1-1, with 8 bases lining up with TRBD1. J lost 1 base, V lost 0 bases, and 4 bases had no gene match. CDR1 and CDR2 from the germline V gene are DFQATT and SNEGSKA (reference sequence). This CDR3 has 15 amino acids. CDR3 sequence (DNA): TGCAGTGCTAGAGATCGTGGGACAGGGAACACTGAAGCTTTCTTT. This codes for CSARDRGTGNTEAFF.

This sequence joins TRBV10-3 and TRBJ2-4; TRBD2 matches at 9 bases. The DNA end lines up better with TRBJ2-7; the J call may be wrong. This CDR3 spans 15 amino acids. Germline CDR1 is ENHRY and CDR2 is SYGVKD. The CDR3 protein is CAISLSGSGTYEQYF. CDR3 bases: TGTGCCATCAGCCTTAGCGGGAGTGGGACCTACGAGCAGTACTTC.

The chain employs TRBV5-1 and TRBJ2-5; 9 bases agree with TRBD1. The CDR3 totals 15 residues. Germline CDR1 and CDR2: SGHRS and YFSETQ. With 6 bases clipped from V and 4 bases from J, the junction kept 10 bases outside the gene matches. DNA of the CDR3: TGCGCCAGCAACTTCAGGACAGGGGCTGTAGAGACCCAGTACTTC. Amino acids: CASNFRTGAVETQYF. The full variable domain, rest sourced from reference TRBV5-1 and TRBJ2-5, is KAGVTQTPRYLIKTRGQQVTLSCSPISGHRSVSWYQQTPGQGLQFLFEYFSETQRNKGNFPGRFSGRQFSNSRSEMNVSTLELGDSALYLCASNFRTGAVETQYFGPGTRLLVL.

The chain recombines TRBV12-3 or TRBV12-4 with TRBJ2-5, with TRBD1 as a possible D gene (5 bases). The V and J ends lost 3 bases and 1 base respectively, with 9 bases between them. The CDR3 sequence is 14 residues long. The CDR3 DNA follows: TGTGCCAGCAGTTTGTACAGGTCCCAAGAGACCCAGTACTTC. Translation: CASSLYRSQETQYF.

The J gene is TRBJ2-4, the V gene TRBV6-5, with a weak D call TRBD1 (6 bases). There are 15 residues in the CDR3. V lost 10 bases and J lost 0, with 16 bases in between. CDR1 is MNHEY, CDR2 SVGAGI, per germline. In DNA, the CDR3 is TGTGCCACCCTTCGGGACATTTTAGCCAAAAACATTCAGTACTTC. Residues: CATLRDILAKNIQYF.